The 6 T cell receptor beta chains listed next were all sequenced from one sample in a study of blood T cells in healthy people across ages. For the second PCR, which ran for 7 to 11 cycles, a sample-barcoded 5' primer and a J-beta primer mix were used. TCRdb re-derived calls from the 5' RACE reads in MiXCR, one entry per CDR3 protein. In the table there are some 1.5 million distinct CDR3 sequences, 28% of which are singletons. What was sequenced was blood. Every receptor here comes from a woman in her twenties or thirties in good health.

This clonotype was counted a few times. The CDR3: CSASPGQGGNEQYF. The CDR3 DNA follows: TGCAGTGCTAGCCCGGGACAGGGGGGGAACGAGCAGTACTTC. V usage is TRBV20-1 and J usage is TRBJ2-7, with 11 bases matching TRBD1. The germline gives CDR1 DFQATT, CDR2 SNEGSKA (reference sequence). The V segment lost 3 bases and the J segment 5 bases; nucleotides outside the gene matches: 6. This CDR3 has 14 residues.

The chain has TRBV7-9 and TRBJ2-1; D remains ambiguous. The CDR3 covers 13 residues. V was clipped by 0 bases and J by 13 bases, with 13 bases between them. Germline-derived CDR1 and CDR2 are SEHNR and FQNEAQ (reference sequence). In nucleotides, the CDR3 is TGTGCCAGCAGCTTAGCGCTTCCATCCGTTCAGTTCTTC. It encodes CASSLALPSVQFF.

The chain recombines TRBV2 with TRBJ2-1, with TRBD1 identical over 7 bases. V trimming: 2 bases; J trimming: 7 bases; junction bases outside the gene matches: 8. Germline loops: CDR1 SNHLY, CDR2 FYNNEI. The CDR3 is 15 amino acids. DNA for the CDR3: TGTGCCAGCAGTGAATGGGGGACAGTTCAGAATGAGCAGTTCTTC. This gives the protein CASSEWGTVQNEQFF. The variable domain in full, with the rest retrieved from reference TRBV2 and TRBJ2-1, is EPEVTQTPSHQVTQMGQEVILRCVPISNHLYFYWYRQILGQKVEFLVSFYNNEISEKSEIFDDQFSVERPDGSNFTLKIRSTKLEDSAMYFCASSEWGTVQNEQFFGPGTRLTVL.

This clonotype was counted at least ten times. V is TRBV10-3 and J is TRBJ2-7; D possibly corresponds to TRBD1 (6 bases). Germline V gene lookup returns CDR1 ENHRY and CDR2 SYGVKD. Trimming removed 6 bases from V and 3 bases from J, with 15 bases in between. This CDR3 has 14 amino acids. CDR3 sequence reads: CAIRPGHLNYEQYF. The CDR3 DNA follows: TGTGCCATCAGGCCGGGACACCTAAACTACGAGCAGTACTTC.

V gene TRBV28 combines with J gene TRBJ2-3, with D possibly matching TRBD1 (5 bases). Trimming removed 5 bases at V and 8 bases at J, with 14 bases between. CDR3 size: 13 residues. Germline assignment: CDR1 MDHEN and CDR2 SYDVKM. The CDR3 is CASSPAQGPTQYF. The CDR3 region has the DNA TGTGCCAGCAGTCCCGCCCAGGGCCCTACGCAGTATTTT.

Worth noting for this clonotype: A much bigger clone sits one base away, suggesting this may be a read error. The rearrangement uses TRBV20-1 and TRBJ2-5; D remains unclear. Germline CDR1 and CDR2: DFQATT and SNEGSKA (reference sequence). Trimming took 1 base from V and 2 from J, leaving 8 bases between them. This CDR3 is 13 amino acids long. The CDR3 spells CSARGTNQETQYF. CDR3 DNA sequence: TGCAGTGCTAGAGGGACGAATCAAGAGACCCAGTACTTC.